The T cell receptor (beta chain) described here comes from a study of tumor and adjacent non-tumor tissue in lung cancer. For the study at large: The patients, roughly 9 men and 5 women, were roughly 30 to 76 with stage I to III disease. Study findings and constraints: Shorter survival was associated with higher TCR diversity in tumors.

Germline values: CDR1 PRHDT, CDR2 FYEKMQ (reference sequence). Trimming left V 7 bases short and J 8 bases short, with 11 bases between. The CDR3 is 11 residues long. On this clonotype: The antigen is undetermined. It may be a read error: a sequence one base away is much more abundant.

RNA was extracted from bulk tissue without any cell sorting. This non-tumor lung sample came from over 3 cm beyond the tumor edge. The library came from three nested PCR rounds adapted from ARM-PCR protocols. TCRdb re-derived calls from the multiplex PCR reads in MiXCR, one entry per CDR3 protein. The repertoire has about 77,000 distinct CDR3 sequences, 76% of them found once; the top ten carry approximately 40%. The chain links TRBV13 to TRBJ1-1, with D tentatively TRBD1 (5 bases). This TCR was sampled from a man in his 70s with non-small cell lung cancer. Sequencing used distant non-tumor lung tissue. CDR3 DNA sequence: TGTGCCAGCACCTCAGGGTACGAAGCTTTCTTT. Residues: CASTSGYEAFF.